This entry lists 11 T cell receptor beta chains sequenced from one sample in a study of blood T cell repertoires in COVID-19. The assay was immunoSEQ multiplex PCR, and TCRdb's table has in-frame clones only and misses some. The data show about 270,000 clones, with 88% seen just once and about 3% held by the top ten. The specimen sequenced was PBMCs or T cells enriched from blood (not recorded which). These receptor sequences come from a woman aged 50 to 60 who had recovered from COVID-19.

The chain has TRBV2 and TRBJ1-4, with TRBD1 identical over 8 bases. There are 13 residues in the CDR3. The V and J ends lost 8 bases and 6 bases, in that order; junction bases with no gene match: 5. Germline CDR1 SNHLY, CDR2 FYNNEI. CDR3 DNA: TGTGCCAGCGGAGGACAGGGTTATGAAAAACTGTTTTTT. This gives the protein CASGGQGYEKLFF.

The V call is TRBV7-2, the J call TRBJ2-1, with D possibly TRBD2 on 5 matching bases. Trimming took off 6 bases at V and 10 bases at J, with 16 bases between the two ends. This CDR3 contains 13 residues. The germline CDR1 and CDR2 sequences are SGHTA and FQGNSA. As DNA, the CDR3 is TGTGCCAGCAGAGTTACACCCGGGAACGAGCAGTTCTTC. Protein product: CASRVTPGNEQFF.

The chain combines TRBV18 with TRBJ2-2, with TRBD2 as a possible D gene (5 bases). Per the germline V gene, CDR1 is KGHSH and CDR2 is LQKENI. This CDR3 has 19 amino acids. V lost 2 bases and J 0 bases, leaving 19 bases between the germline ends. The CDR3 region is CASSPYYTGITTNTGELFF. The CDR3 nucleotides read TGTGCCAGCTCACCATATTATACCGGGATAACAACGAACACCGGGGAGCTGTTTTTT.

This sequence joins TRBV7-2 and TRBJ1-2, with 10 bases matching TRBD1. The CDR3 length is 15 residues. The germline gives CDR1 SGHTA, CDR2 FQGNSA. With 2 bases clipped from V and 8 bases from J, the junction kept 8 bases outside the gene matches. CDR3 coding DNA: TGTGCCAGCAGCTTAACGACAGGGGGCTTCTACGGCTACACCTTC. Translation gives CASSLTTGGFYGYTF.

This rearrangement joins TRBV7-9 to TRBJ2-3; 10 bases line up with TRBD2. Germline V gene data show CDR1 as SEHNR and CDR2 as FQNEAQ (reference sequence). V lost 4 bases to trimming and J lost 2 bases; unmatched junction nucleotides: 6. The CDR3 loop spans 16 amino acids. The CDR3 region has the DNA TGTGCCAGCAGCTCCACGGGACTAGCGTTCACAGATACGCAGTATTTT. Amino acid sequence: CASSSTGLAFTDTQYF.

This chain links TRBV6-5 with TRBJ1-2, with TRBD1 identical over 7 bases. Germline V gene lookup returns CDR1 MNHEY and CDR2 SVGAGI. After removal of 5 bases from V and 7 bases from J, the junction contained 10 bases not matched to a gene. This CDR3 comprises 14 residues. DNA of the CDR3: TGTGCCAGCAGTCTCGGACTGCCAGGGGGTGGCTACACCTTC. Its protein product is CASSLGLPGGGYTF.

This chain links TRBV11-2 with TRBJ2-2; 8 bases are shared with TRBD1. V was pared by 5 bases and J by 7 bases, with 12 bases of the junction left unmatched. Germline values: CDR1 SGHAT, CDR2 FQNNGV. The CDR3 contains 16 residues. The CDR3 region has the DNA TGTGCCAGCAGCCCAGAGAGGACAGGGCTCGTCGGGGAGCTGTTTTTT. Its translation: CASSPERTGLVGELFF.

This clone occurred a few times. The chain employs TRBV6-2 or TRBV6-3 and TRBJ1-6; D ambiguous. Per the germline V gene, CDR1 is MNHEY and CDR2 is SVGEGT. The length of the CDR3 is 16 residues. The ends were cut back, 2 bases at V and 0 bases at J, with 8 bases in the middle. This CDR3 reads CASSYKGSSYNSPLHF. CDR3 bases: TGTGCCAGCAGTTACAAAGGGAGCTCCTATAATTCACCCCTCCACTTT.

On this clone itself: The sample carries other DNA sequences with the same CDR3. The genes are TRBV28 and TRBJ2-1; TRBD2 agrees at 9 bases. Per the germline V gene, CDR1 is MDHEN and CDR2 is SYDVKM. V shed 5 bases, J shed 0 bases, and the junction held 5 bases outside the gene matches. The length of the CDR3 is 16 residues. In nucleotides, the CDR3 is TGTGCCAGCAGTCCGCTAGCGGGATCCTCCTACAATGAGCAGTTCTTC. It codes for CASSPLAGSSYNEQFF.

The rearrangement links TRBV11-2 to TRBJ2-7; TRBD1 aligns across 8 bases. The CDR3 sequence is 14 residues long. V lost 5 bases to trimming and J lost 4 bases; unmatched junction nucleotides: 7. The germline V gene encodes CDR1 SGHAT and CDR2 FQNNGV. CDR3 DNA sequence: TGTGCCAGCAGCGCGGACAGGGCAGGGTACGAGCAGTACTTC. This codes for CASSADRAGYEQYF.

The CDR3 loop reads CASSSGTSDPPSQFF. CDR3 nucleotides: TGTGCCAGCAGCTCCGGGACTAGCGACCCCCCCAGTCAGTTCTTC. The J gene is TRBJ2-1, the V gene TRBV6-4; 10 bases agree with TRBD2. CDR3 size: 15 residues. V shed 6 bases and J 13 bases; nucleotides not matched to a gene: 15. Germline assignment: CDR1 MRHNA and CDR2 SNTAGT.